This T cell receptor beta chain was obtained from a study of tumor and adjacent non-tumor tissue in lung cancer. Overall study findings and caveats: Normal lung showed higher cumulative top 100 clone frequency than tumor. Tumor tissue had significantly higher TCR diversity than normal lung.

This sample's RNA came from whole unsorted tissue. This non-tumor lung sample came from over 3 cm beyond the tumor edge. Newly diagnosed lung cancer patients had thoracic surgery in China, August–late 2014, without prior chemotherapy. From germline, CDR1 is SGHRS and CDR2 YFSETQ. The CDR3 extends over 15 amino acids. With regard to this clonotype: As yet, its antigen is unknown. It may be a read error: a sequence one base away is much more abundant.

TCRbeta libraries were built with three rounds of nested PCR, modified from ARM-PCR. TCRdb analysed the multiplex PCR reads with MiXCR anew, one entry per CDR3 protein. Among approximately 120,000 distinct CDR3 sequences listed, 60% to 80% were seen once. V is TRBV5-1 and J is TRBJ2-7; D call uncertain. What was sequenced was distant non-tumor lung tissue. This receptor was obtained from a man aged 55-75 years with non-small cell lung cancer. The CDR3 region is CVSSLAGTPEDEQYF. The DNA of the CDR3 is TGCGTCAGCAGCTTGGCCGGCACACCCGAGGACGAGCAGTACTTC.